The 25 T cell receptor beta chains given below trace back to one sample, sequenced in a study of identifying expanded T cells in peripheral blood. The protocol was immunoSEQ multiplex PCR, while the TCRdb copy is restricted to in-frame clones and leaves out a portion. The sample carries approximately 120,000 clones, more than 80% recorded once. Sequenced material: blood. The source of these receptors is a person between 18 and 75 years old in good health.

The chain carries TRBV9 and TRBJ2-3, with D hard to call. Trimming pared 6 bases from V and 2 bases from J, leaving 13 bases between. Germline values: CDR1 SGDLS, CDR2 YYNGEE. The CDR3 is 14 amino acids. The chain's CDR3 is CASNLDGYTDTQYF. The CDR3 nucleotides read TGTGCCAGCAACCTAGATGGGTACACAGATACGCAGTATTTT.

CDR3 in DNA: TGCGCCAGCAGCCTAGACAGGGCCTACGAGCAGTACTTC. It translates to CASSLDRAYEQYF. The chain has TRBV4-3 and TRBJ2-7; 7 positions agree with TRBD1. V gave up 4 bases and J gave up 2 bases; unmatched junction bases: 2. CDR1 and CDR2 (germline): LGHNA, YSLEER. The CDR3 covers 13 residues.

This clone was seen more than once but under ten times. The chain recombines TRBV27 with TRBJ1-5, with TRBD1 as a possible D gene (6 bases). The germline CDR1 and CDR2 sequences are MNHEY and SMNVEV (reference sequence). The CDR3 runs 15 residues. V lost 5 bases to trimming and J lost 2 bases, with 13 bases between them. The CDR3 DNA reads TGTGCCAGCAGTGCCAGGGGTCTGGGCAATCAGCCCCAGCATTTT. Its translation is CASSARGLGNQPQHF.

The chain combines TRBV27 with TRBJ2-2; 11 bases line up with TRBD1. Germline values: CDR1 MNHEY, CDR2 SMNVEV (reference sequence). The CDR3 runs to 15 residues. The junction had 4 bases not matched to a gene; V was cut back by 5 bases and J by 5 bases. CDR3 nucleotide sequence: TGTGCCAGCAGTGGGACAGGGGGTCGTACCGGGGAGCTGTTTTTT. Translating it yields CASSGTGGRTGELFF.

The rearrangement uses TRBV5-1 and TRBJ1-6; D uncertain. The CDR3 has 15 amino acids. From germline, CDR1 is SGHRS and CDR2 YFSETQ. The V end was cut by 2 bases, the J end by 5 bases, with 11 bases between. CDR3 nucleotides: TGCGCCAGCAGCTTTGAGGGTAACAATAATTCACCCCTCCACTTT. Protein product: CASSFEGNNNSPLHF.

The V call is TRBV9, the J call TRBJ2-3; 8 bases line up with TRBD1. This CDR3 contains 15 residues. Germline V gene data show CDR1 as SGDLS and CDR2 as YYNGEE. Trimming took 2 bases from V and 3 from J; bases not matched to a gene: 5. The CDR3 sequence is CASSVGRQGTDTQYF. The CDR3, as DNA: TGTGCCAGCAGCGTGGGGAGACAGGGGACAGATACGCAGTATTTT.

The J gene is TRBJ1-5, the V gene TRBV5-6; 11 bases agree with TRBD1. V lost 5 bases to trimming and J lost 15 bases; unmatched junction nucleotides: 16. Germline CDR1 and CDR2: SGHDT and YYEEEE. The CDR3 extends over 15 amino acids. The CDR3 is CASSYGQGAPMPLHF. CDR3 sequence (DNA): TGTGCCAGCAGTTATGGACAGGGGGCCCCCATGCCACTGCATTTT.

This chain links TRBV18 with TRBJ2-7; D uncertain. CDR3 length equals 14 residues. CDR1 KGHSH and CDR2 LQKENI come from the germline V gene. Deletions cut 4 bases from V and 2 bases from J, with 12 bases between. For the CDR3, the DNA is TGTGCCAGCTCACGTTTCTTCGGAGCCTACGAGCAGTACTTC. The encoded protein is CASSRFFGAYEQYF.

This chain joins TRBV25-1 and TRBJ1-3, with TRBD1 matching 7 bases. The CDR3 spans 13 residues. Per germline, CDR1 MGHDK and CDR2 SYGVNS. With V trimmed by 8 bases and J by 4 bases, 5 bases remained unmatched. The CDR3 coding sequence is TGTGCCAGCGCGGGACAGCCCGGAAACACCATATATTTT. It codes for CASAGQPGNTIYF.

The J gene is TRBJ1-1, the V gene TRBV30; D is uncertain. Germline CDR1 and CDR2: GTSNPN and SVGIG (reference sequence). The CDR3 contains 11 residues. V was pared by 4 bases and J by 0 bases, with 3 bases between. The chain's CDR3 is CAWMVNTEAFF. The CDR3 DNA sequence: TGTGCCTGGATGGTGAACACTGAAGCTTTCTTT.

The chain couples TRBV9 to TRBJ2-1; the match to TRBD1 covers 7 bases. The CDR3 covers 15 residues. Unmatched junction bases numbered 5, after V lost 0 bases and J lost 5 bases. Germline loops: CDR1 SGDLS, CDR2 YYNGEE. The CDR3 nucleotides are TGTGCCAGCAGCGTAGGGGGACAGTACCACAATGAGCAGTTCTTC. The encoded protein is CASSVGGQYHNEQFF.

The chain joins TRBV6-1 to TRBJ1-6; weak D call: TRBD1 (6 bases). Germline V lookup: CDR1 MNHNS, CDR2 SASEGT. CDR3 length: 14 amino acids. V lost 6 bases and J 10 bases, leaving 16 bases between the germline ends. The CDR3 DNA sequence: TGTGCCAGCAGGGTAGGGGGGCGTAAATCACCCCTCCACTTT. It translates to CASRVGGRKSPLHF.

CDR3 DNA: TGTGCCAGCAGCCTAGGAGGCGGAGTTCGGAACACTGAAGCTTTCTTT. The encoded protein is CASSLGGGVRNTEAFF. The rearrangement links TRBV2 to TRBJ1-1; D ambiguous. The CDR3 length is 16 residues. V was pared by 6 bases and J by 1 base, with 18 bases between. In germline, CDR1 is SNHLY, CDR2 FYNNEI. Combining the CDR3 with reference TRBV2 and TRBJ1-1 gives the whole variable domain EPEVTQTPSHQVTQMGQEVILRCVPISNHLYFYWYRQILGQKVEFLVSFYNNEISEKSEIFDDQFSVERPDGSNFTLKIRSTKLEDSAMYFCASSLGGGVRNTEAFFGQGTRLTVV.

The CDR3 DNA follows: TGTGCCAGCAGACCCGGGGATAGGGGCAATTCACCCCTCCACTTT. Its protein is CASRPGDRGNSPLHF. V gene TRBV6-6 combines with J gene TRBJ1-6; possibly TRBD1 for D (5 bases). Germline V gene lookup returns CDR1 MNHNY and CDR2 SVGAGI (reference sequence). V was cut by 6 bases and J by 7 bases, with 16 bases left in between. This CDR3 spans 15 amino acids.

The rearrangement links TRBV15 to TRBJ2-5, with D unclear. Germline CDR1 reads LNHNV; CDR2 reads YYDKDF (reference sequence). The CDR3 spans 15 residues. Between the trimmed V and J ends, which lost 0 bases and 5 bases, there was a span of 13 bases. CDR3: CATSRDRASRETQYF. Here the CDR3 DNA reads TGTGCCACCAGCAGAGATCGGGCTTCGAGGGAGACCCAGTACTTC.

The genes are TRBV10-3 and TRBJ2-5; TRBD2 matches 7 bases. CDR1 and CDR2 (germline): ENHRY, SYGVKD. The CDR3 is made up of 13 amino acids. The J segment lost 0 bases and the V segment lost 8 bases, leaving 3 bases of the junction unmatched. CDR3 sequence reads: CAISGRDQETQYF. The DNA for the CDR3 is TGTGCCATCTCTGGGAGGGACCAAGAGACCCAGTACTTC.

The gene calls are TRBV7-9 and TRBJ1-2; 9 bases agree with TRBD1. CDR1 is SEHNR and CDR2 is FQNEAQ in the germline V gene (reference sequence). There are 15 residues in the CDR3. V shed 1 base, J shed 3 bases, and the junction held 3 bases outside the gene matches. The CDR3 loop reads CASSLGRTGDYGYTF. The CDR3 DNA is TGTGCCAGCAGCTTAGGGAGGACAGGGGACTATGGCTACACCTTC.

This chain connects TRBV7-2 to TRBJ1-5; maybe TRBD1 (5 bases). The germline V and J ends were trimmed by 5 bases and 1 base, with 12 bases remaining between them. This CDR3 has 15 residues. Germline lookup yields CDR1 SGHTA and CDR2 FQGNSA. The CDR3, as DNA: TGTGCCAGCAGCCGTTCCCCAGGGAGCAATCAGCCCCAGCATTTT. Its protein product is CASSRSPGSNQPQHF. The variable domain in full, completed from reference TRBV7-2 and TRBJ1-5, reads GAGVSQSPSNKVTEKGKDVELRCDPISGHTALYWYRQSLGQGLEFLIYFQGNSAPDKSGLPSDRFSAERTGGSVSTLTIQRTQQEDSAVYLCASSRSPGSNQPQHFGDGTRLSIL.

J is TRBJ1-2 and V is TRBV6-1; TRBD1 might be the D (5 bases). Trimming took off 3 bases at V and 5 bases at J, with 13 bases between the two ends. The germline gives CDR1 MNHNS, CDR2 SASEGT. The CDR3 has 14 residues. This CDR3 reads CASSEATVQYGYTF. CDR3 nucleotides: TGTGCCAGCAGTGAGGCGACAGTTCAATATGGCTACACCTTC.

The chain is built from TRBV12-5 and TRBJ2-1; D unclear. The CDR3 length is 13 residues. Trimming cost V 1 base and J 10 bases, with 11 bases left between them. Germline values: CDR1 LGHNT, CDR2 FRNRAP. In nucleotides, the CDR3 is TGTGCTAGTGGTTTGGCCTTCGACCCCGAGCAGTTCTTC. The encoded protein is CASGLAFDPEQFF.

The V call is TRBV9, the J call TRBJ1-2, with no clear D. CDR1 and CDR2 (germline): SGDLS, YYNGEE. Trimming removed 3 bases from V and 5 bases from J, with 17 bases in between. The CDR3 consists of 15 residues. CDR3 sequence (DNA): TGTGCCAGCAGCGCCCAGATGACTGGGGTTTATGGCTACACCTTC. This codes for CASSAQMTGVYGYTF.

This clone was recorded only once. The genes are TRBV29-1 and TRBJ1-2; 11 bases are shared with TRBD1. Germline V lookup: CDR1 SQVTM, CDR2 ANQGSEA. CDR3 length: 16 amino acids. J lost 1 base, V lost 3 bases, and 7 bases had no gene match. CDR3 sequence: CSVDTGTGGVNYGYTF. The CDR3 nucleotides read TGCAGCGTTGACACCGGGACAGGGGGGGTTAACTATGGCTACACCTTC.

This clone was counted a few times. The rearrangement links TRBV7-2 to TRBJ1-2; tentatively, D is TRBD1 (6 bases). Germline CDR1 and CDR2: SGHTA and FQGNSA. The CDR3 spans 13 residues. Trimming shortened V by 5 bases and J by 5 bases, and 12 bases separated the two germline ends. The CDR3 protein is CASSPDSSYGYTF. The CDR3 coding sequence is TGTGCCAGCAGCCCGGACAGTTCTTATGGCTACACCTTC.

The CDR3 loop reads CASSEPALWSPLHF. The CDR3 DNA is TGTGCCAGCAGTGAACCGGCCTTGTGGTCACCCCTCCACTTT. V gene TRBV25-1 combines with J gene TRBJ1-6; D is uncertain. The V gene lost 2 bases and the J gene lost 10 bases, with 12 bases spanning the gap. The CDR3 sequence is 14 residues long. Per germline, CDR1 MGHDK and CDR2 SYGVNS.

The chain couples TRBV30 to TRBJ1-1; a possible D gene is TRBD1 (6 bases). Trimming cost V 2 bases and J 4 bases, with 11 bases left between them. From germline, CDR1 is GTSNPN and CDR2 SVGIG (reference sequence). This CDR3 spans 13 amino acids. CDR3 residues: CAWSKGDLTEAFF. The DNA for the CDR3 is TGTGCCTGGAGTAAGGGGGATCTCACTGAAGCTTTCTTT.